These T cell receptor beta chains were read from a single sample in a study of control samples from healthy donors and cancer patients. Libraries were prepared by immunoSEQ multiplex PCR; TCRdb keeps only in-frame clonotypes and omits some of them. This table holds a few hundred thousand clones, 90% found once. The sequencing sample was made of PBMCs. These receptors all stem from a man aged 35-49 years with head and neck cancer. Each CDR3 is given with its conserved first and last residue. Each record gives: V gene, J gene, clone size, D gene, CDR3 DNA, CDR3 protein. A D gene is named only where the DNA matches it firmly. The listing skips clone size in some rows; elsewhere it reads once, few, many or a size class.

TRBV7-2	TRBJ1-2	.	.	TGTGCCAGCAGCTTAGTTCATGGAGGGGAATATGGCTACACCTTC	CASSLVHGGEYGYTF
TRBV28	TRBJ2-7	.	.	TGTGCCAGCAGTTTAGGTGGACGGGATTACGAGCAGTACTTC	CASSLGGRDYEQYF
TRBV7-2	TRBJ2-3	.	.	TGTGCCAGCATCGCACGGGGAGGCCCTCAAGATACGCAGTATTTT	CASIARGGPQDTQYF
TRBV4-3	TRBJ1-1	once	.	TGCGCCAGCAGCCAAGAAAGGGGGGATCCTGAAGCTTTCTTT	CASSQERGDPEAFF
TRBV11-2	TRBJ1-6	.	.	TGTGCCAGCAGCCCAGTCGGGGGCGGCAATTCACCCCTCCACTTT	CASSPVGGGNSPLHF
TRBV27	TRBJ2-6	.	.	TGTGCCAGCAGTTTGGTTCGCTCTGGGGCCAACGTCCTGACTTTC	CASSLVRSGANVLTF
TRBV11-2	TRBJ2-1	.	TRBD2	TGTGCCAGCAGGGCTAGCGGGAGTAATGAGCAGTTCTTC	CASRASGSNEQFF
TRBV19	TRBJ1-3	.	.	TGTGCCAGCAGAAAGGGGAAAGGAAACACCATATATTTT	CASRKGKGNTIYF
TRBV3-1/TRBV3-2	TRBJ1-4	.	.	TGTGCCAGCAGCCAAGTAGTGTCGGTTCCCGGGGTAAAACTGTTTTTT	CASSQVVSVPGVKLFF
TRBV7-2	TRBJ2-2	.	.	TGTGCCAGCAGCTTATTCGGGCCTGGGGGTGGGTACACCGGGGAGCTGTTTTTT	CASSLFGPGGGYTGELFF
TRBV7-9	TRBJ1-3	.	TRBD1	TGTGCCAGCAGCTTAAAGGGGGCTGGCGGAAACACCATATATTTT	CASSLKGAGGNTIYF
TRBV19	TRBJ1-4	.	.	TGTGCCAGTGGGGATCAGGGATACCGTGAAAAACTGTTTTTT	CASGDQGYREKLFF
TRBV10-2	TRBJ2-1	.	.	TGCGCCACCCCTTCTCCATCTAGCGACAATGAGCAGTTCTTC	CATPSPSSDNEQFF
TRBV7-3	TRBJ1-1	.	.	TGTGCCAGCAGCTTAAGAGGGATGGACACTGAAGCTTTCTTT	CASSLRGMDTEAFF
TRBV7-9	TRBJ2-7	.	TRBD2	TGTGCCAGCAGCTTGGCTAGCGGGCACCATAATTCCTACGAGCAGTACTTC	CASSLASGHHNSYEQYF
TRBV12-3/TRBV12-4	TRBJ2-3	.	.	TGTGCCAGCAGTCTAGTGGGGAAAGATACGCAGTATTTT	CASSLVGKDTQYF
TRBV28	TRBJ1-1	.	.	TGTGCCAGCAGTACTAATCCGGGGGTCACAGCGGACACTGAAGCTTTCTTT	CASSTNPGVTADTEAFF
TRBV19	TRBJ1-2	.	.	TGTGCCAGTAGTATTTTCGCCCGGGGGGCCGATGGCTACACCTTC	CASSIFARGADGYTF
TRBV5-4	TRBJ2-7	.	.	TGTGCCAGCAGCAGGAGTGGGATAACCTACGAGCAGTACTTC	CASSRSGITYEQYF
TRBV11-2	TRBJ1-4	.	TRBD1	TGTGCCAGCAGCTTAGTAGGACAGGAGGGGGAAAAACTGTTTTTT	CASSLVGQEGEKLFF
TRBV3-1/TRBV3-2	TRBJ1-3	.	TRBD1	TGTGCCAGCAGCCAAGATAGGACAGGGGGAAACACCATATATTTT	CASSQDRTGGNTIYF
TRBV7-3	TRBJ2-7	.	TRBD1	TGTGCCAGCAGTCCTTCCCGGGACAGGGTAGGCGAGCAGTACTTC	CASSPSRDRVGEQYF
TRBV19	TRBJ1-4	.	.	TGTGCCAGTAGCACGACTGAGACTTGGGAAAAACTGTTTTTT	CASSTTETWEKLFF
TRBV24-1	TRBJ2-1	.	TRBD1	TGTGCCACCCGGCCTTGGACAGGGGTTCGCAATGAGCAGTTCTTC	CATRPWTGVRNEQFF
TRBV19	TRBJ2-7	.	TRBD1	TGTGCCAGTAGTAGTTGGACAGGGGTTGACTACGAGCAGTACTTC	CASSSWTGVDYEQYF
TRBV11-2	TRBJ2-3	.	TRBD2	TGTGCCAGCAGAATTAGCGGGGGTTGGGCAGATACGCAGTATTTT	CASRISGGWADTQYF
TRBV10-1	TRBJ1-1	.	TRBD1	TGCGCCAGCAGTGCAGGACAGGGTCTCACTGAAGCTTTCTTT	CASSAGQGLTEAFF
TRBV19	TRBJ2-5	.	.	TGTGCCAGTAGTATAGGGTACGGGCAAGAGACCCAGTACTTC	CASSIGYGQETQYF
TRBV5-1	TRBJ2-3	.	.	TGCGCCAGCAGCTTGGAAGGTACGCGCCACCTTCTAAATACGCAGTATTTT	CASSLEGTRHLLNTQYF
TRBV5-4	TRBJ1-6	.	TRBD1	TGTGCCAGCAGCGTGGGGGACAGGCCCGATTCACCCCTCCACTTT	CASSVGDRPDSPLHF
TRBV2	TRBJ2-7	once	.	TGTGCCAGCAGTGTTCGGGGGATGGGCGAGCAGTACTTC	CASSVRGMGEQYF
TRBV21-1	TRBJ2-1	.	.	TGTGCCAGCAGCACCAGGACAGACGGGACTGGCGAAAGCGGGGAGCAGTTCTTC	CASSTRTDGTGESGEQFF
TRBV21-1	TRBJ1-1	.	.	TGTGCCAGCAGCAAAGCGGACCCGACAGGGGAAAATCCCATATATAAAATGAACACTGAAGCTTTCTTT	CASSKADPTGENPIYKMNTEAFF
TRBV19	TRBJ2-3	.	.	TGTGCCAGTAGTATAGGCGGGGGCCTCACAGATACGCAGTATTTT	CASSIGGGLTDTQYF
TRBV6-5	TRBJ2-7	.	.	TGTGCCAGCGCACGGGACGAGCAGTACTTC	CASARDEQYF
TRBV5-8	TRBJ2-5	.	TRBD1	TGTGCCAGCAGCCAAAGGACAGGGGACGAGACCCAGTACTTC	CASSQRTGDETQYF
TRBV29-1	TRBJ2-1	.	TRBD2	TGCAGCGTTGGGGAGGGCTCCTACAATGAGCAGTTCTTC	CSVGEGSYNEQFF
TRBV29-1	TRBJ2-3	.	.	TGCAGCGTTGTCCCCTGGGCATTGGGGAAAGATACGCAGTATTTT	CSVVPWALGKDTQYF
TRBV4-2	TRBJ2-1	.	.	TGTGCCAGCAGCCAAGACGTACGGGGGAATGAGCAGTTCTTC	CASSQDVRGNEQFF
TRBV6-5	TRBJ1-1	.	.	TGTGCCAGCAGCGTACGCCCGATCCCCCCACTTGAAGCTTTCTTT	CASSVRPIPPLEAFF
TRBV27	TRBJ2-2	.	.	TGTGCCAGCTATCAGGGAGGAACGACCGGGGAGCTGTTTTTT	CASYQGGTTGELFF
TRBV7-8	TRBJ2-1	.	.	TGTGCCAGCAGCTTAGGGACAGCCAGGGAGCAGTTCTTC	CASSLGTAREQFF
TRBV11-3	TRBJ2-7	.	.	TGTGCCAGCAGCTTAGACCCGGACGGGCACTACGAGCAGTACTTC	CASSLDPDGHYEQYF
TRBV23-1	TRBJ1-6	.	.	TGCGCCAGCAGTCATAGGAAAAGTGGGAACTATAGGTCCTATAATTCACCCCTCCACTTT	CASSHRKSGNYRSYNSPLHF
TRBV14	TRBJ2-5	.	.	TGTGCCAGCAGCCCCCCGAGGACGGGAGTAGGGGAGACCCAGTACTTC	CASSPPRTGVGETQYF
TRBV11-3	TRBJ2-3	.	TRBD2	TGTGCCAGCAGCTCGGCTAGCGGGGCTAGCACAGATACGCAGTATTTT	CASSSASGASTDTQYF
TRBV7-3	TRBJ2-2	.	TRBD1	TGTGCCAGCAGCCCCGGGACAGCCCTCGCTTCCTCGGAGCTGTTTTTT	CASSPGTALASSELFF
TRBV27	TRBJ2-1	.	.	TGTGCCAGCAGTTCTACTAGTTGGGATGAGCAGTTCTTC	CASSSTSWDEQFF
TRBV6-1	TRBJ1-5	.	.	TGTGCCAGCAGTGAAGCCTCAGAGACTCAGCCCCAGCATTTT	CASSEASETQPQHF
TRBV12-3/TRBV12-4	TRBJ2-3	.	.	TGTGCCAGCAGCGCAGGGGCATCGGATACGCAGTATTTT	CASSAGASDTQYF
TRBV14	TRBJ2-7	.	.	TGTGCCAGCAGCCAGAGAAGAGGCGGACCCTACGAGCAGTACTTC	CASSQRRGGPYEQYF
TRBV5-1	TRBJ1-6	.	.	TGCGCCAGCAGCAGGCCAGACCTTAATTCACCCCTCCACTTT	CASSRPDLNSPLHF
TRBV3-1/TRBV3-2	TRBJ1-2	.	.	TGTGCCAGCAGCCAAGGTCAGGGATTGTTGCCGTATGGCTACACCTTC	CASSQGQGLLPYGYTF
TRBV9	TRBJ2-2	.	.	TGTGCCAGCAGCTTCCAAAGGGGGAACACCGGGGAGCTGTTTTTT	CASSFQRGNTGELFF